The 22 T cell receptor beta chains reported below all come from one sample, sequenced in a study of Graves' ophthalmopathy and Graves' hyperthyroidism. RNA transcripts served as template for amplifying TCR beta CDR3 sequences. Second-round multiplex PCR followed a first-round RT-PCR using HTBI primers. TCRdb reprocessed the multiplex PCR reads with MiXCR, giving one entry per CDR3 protein. The table has a few hundred thousand distinct CDR3 sequences, just over 15% seen once. Sequencing input: peripheral blood. The source is a woman aged 18-29 years with stable Graves' hyperthyroidism.

The J gene is TRBJ2-2, the V gene TRBV28; the match to TRBD2 covers 9 bases. The CDR3 runs to 17 residues. Germline CDR1 is MDHEN and CDR2 is SYDVKM. The V and J ends lost 8 bases and 4 bases, in that order; junction bases with no gene match: 14. CDR3 sequence: CASRGTAAGGVTGELFF. CDR3 in DNA: TGTGCCAGCCGTGGGACGGCGGCGGGAGGGGTCACCGGGGAGCTGTTTTTT. The whole variable domain, remainder taken from reference TRBV28 and TRBJ2-2, is DVKVTQSSRYLVKRTGEKVFLECVQDMDHENMFWYRQDPGLGLRLIYFSYDVKMKEKGDIPEGYSVSREKKERFSLILESASTNQTSMYLCASRGTAAGGVTGELFFGEGSRLTVL.

This clonotype was observed a handful of times. The genes are TRBV6-1 and TRBJ2-2; D ambiguous. The length of the CDR3 is 13 residues. CDR1 is MNHNS, CDR2 SASEGT, per germline. V gave up 8 bases and J gave up 0 bases, with 7 bases separating them. As DNA, the CDR3 is TGTGCCAGCCAAGACCCGAACACCGGGGAGCTGTTTTTT. Translating it yields CASQDPNTGELFF.

This clonotype was seen at least ten times. The chain is built from TRBV2 and TRBJ2-5; D is possibly TRBD2 (6 bases). This CDR3 contains 15 residues. Looked up from germline, CDR1 is SNHLY and CDR2 is FYNNEI. Trimming took 7 bases from V and 6 from J, leaving 21 bases between them. The CDR3 DNA reads TGTGCCAGCATGGGGAGGCCCCATGCGGTGAAGACCCAGTACTTC. Protein sequence: CASMGRPHAVKTQYF.

The sample holds many counts of this clonotype. J is TRBJ2-5 and V is TRBV5-1; TRBD1 agrees at 7 bases. The CDR3 contains 14 residues. Germline CDR1 is SGHRS and CDR2 is YFSETQ. V was pared by 4 bases and J by 5 bases, with 8 bases of the junction left unmatched. The CDR3 sequence is CASSPGTVVETQYF. CDR3 nucleotide sequence: TGCGCCAGCAGCCCTGGGACAGTGGTGGAGACCCAGTACTTC.

This clonotype was observed at least ten times. CDR3 amino acids: CASSLELRTDATNEKLFF. The CDR3 region has the DNA TGTGCCAGCAGCTTAGAGCTGAGAACAGATGCAACTAATGAAAAACTGTTTTTT. This chain links TRBV11-2 with TRBJ1-4; D gene unclear. V shed 0 bases and J shed 0 bases, with 14 bases lying between them. CDR1 and CDR2 from the germline V gene are SGHAT and FQNNGV. CDR3 length: 18 amino acids.

This clonotype was detected ten times or more. The germline gene is not matched at one end of the junction; a read error may be the cause. The CDR3, as DNA: TGTGCCAGCAGTTACGTGGGTAACGATGGCTACACCTTC. This gives the protein CASSYVGNDGYTF. The chain employs TRBV6-5 and TRBJ1-2; no firm D call. Germline V gives CDR1 MNHEY, CDR2 SVGAGI. There are 13 residues in the CDR3.

This clonotype showed up many times. V is TRBV7-3 and J is TRBJ2-5; D perhaps matches TRBD1 (5 bases). The CDR3 loop spans 14 amino acids. Trimming pared 0 bases from V and 4 bases from J, leaving 9 bases between. Germline V gene sequence: CDR1 SGHTA, CDR2 FQGTGA. The DNA for the CDR3 is TGTGCCAGCAGCTTAACAGGGGCCCCAGAGACCCAGTACTTC. Translation: CASSLTGAPETQYF.

This clonotype was recorded many times. The gene calls are TRBV6-5 and TRBJ1-2; TRBD1 might be the D (6 bases). From germline, CDR1 is MNHEY and CDR2 SVGAGI. The CDR3 sequence is 15 residues long. Trimming took 5 bases from V and 12 from J, leaving 25 bases between them. CDR3 in DNA: TGTGCCAGCAGTCCAAAACGCGGACAGCCTCTTAGGGACACCTTC. The encoded protein is CASSPKRGQPLRDTF.

This clonotype was counted a few times. The V call is TRBV6-2 or TRBV6-3, the J call TRBJ2-2; D not resolved. The CDR3 covers 16 residues. Germline CDR1 MNHEY, CDR2 SVGEGT. V was pared by 6 bases and J by 2 bases, with 16 bases between. This chain's CDR3 is CASRPWPGKNTGELFF. In DNA, the CDR3 is TGTGCCAGCAGACCGTGGCCAGGAAAAAACACCGGGGAGCTGTTTTTT.

This clonotype was counted ten times or more. The chain couples TRBV2 to TRBJ2-5, with TRBD1 matching 8 bases. V lost 2 bases, J lost 4 bases, and 12 bases stayed unmatched. This CDR3 region has 17 residues. Germline V gives CDR1 SNHLY, CDR2 FYNNEI. The CDR3 DNA sequence: TGTGCCAGCAGTGAATGGCTCGCGGACAGGGTCGCAGAGACCCAGTACTTC. Translation gives CASSEWLADRVAETQYF.

This clonotype was recorded a few times. The V gene is TRBV6-1, the J gene TRBJ1-6; 10 nucleotides match TRBD1. This CDR3 spans 15 amino acids. The germline CDR1 and CDR2 sequences are MNHNS and SASEGT. V trimming: 5 bases; J trimming: 8 bases; junction bases outside the gene matches: 6. This CDR3 is CASSTTGGADSPLHF. The DNA of the CDR3 is TGTGCCAGCAGTACGACAGGGGGCGCGGATTCACCCCTCCACTTT.

This clonotype was seen many times. At one end, the junction sequence differs from germline, possibly due to a read error. The J gene is TRBJ2-7, the V gene TRBV11-2, with D possibly being TRBD1 or TRBD2 (5 bases each). The V gene's germline CDR1 is SGHAT and CDR2 FQNNGV. This CDR3 has 12 residues. The CDR3 DNA reads as TGTGCCAGCAGCCCGGGACCCCTGGAGCGGTACTTC. Encoded protein: CASSPGPLERYF.

This clonotype has at least ten counts. The genes are TRBV18 and TRBJ1-1; D gene uncertain. CDR3 size: 14 residues. Trimming removed 1 base at V and 1 base at J, with 7 bases between. CDR1 and CDR2 from the germline V gene are KGHSH and LQKENI. CDR3 in amino acids: CASSPLGKNTEAFF. The CDR3 coding sequence is TGTGCCAGCTCACCACTGGGAAAGAACACTGAAGCTTTCTTT.

This clonotype was picked up many times. The rearrangement uses TRBV2 and TRBJ1-1; D gene unclear. CDR1 and CDR2 from the germline V gene are SNHLY and FYNNEI. This CDR3 has 17 residues. Trimming left V 4 bases short and J 0 bases short, with 18 bases between. The CDR3 is CASSGTLSLIMNTEAFF. In nucleotides, the CDR3 is TGTGCCAGCAGTGGGACCCTCTCGCTCATAATGAACACTGAAGCTTTCTTT.

The chain uses TRBV5-1 and TRBJ2-3; TRBD2 agrees at 9 bases. The CDR3 runs 15 residues. V lost 1 base to trimming and J lost 2 bases; unmatched junction nucleotides: 2. CDR1 SGHRS and CDR2 YFSETQ come from the germline V gene. The CDR3 nucleotides are TGCGCCAGCAGCTTGAGCGGGGGGTTCACAGATACGCAGTATTTT. Its protein is CASSLSGGFTDTQYF.

This clonotype was observed many times. This rearrangement joins TRBV3-1 to TRBJ1-1; D may be TRBD1 (5 bases). Germline loops: CDR1 LGHDT, CDR2 YNNKEL (reference sequence). The V and J ends lost 0 bases and 0 bases respectively, with 14 bases between them. The CDR3 totals 17 residues. Written as DNA, the CDR3 is TGTGCCAGCAGCCAAGATAAGGAGGGGAACGTGAACACTGAAGCTTTCTTT. This encodes CASSQDKEGNVNTEAFF.

On this clonotype itself: With a much larger clone just one base away, this may be a read error. No conserved phenylalanine or tryptophan ends this CDR3, so it is likely a read error. The V call is TRBV12-3 or TRBV12-4, the J call TRBJ1-1; D unresolved. The CDR3 length is 11 residues. V gave up 2 bases and J gave up 11 bases, with 9 bases separating them. CDR3 nucleotides: TGTGCCAGCAGTTTACGGGAGTCGGCTTTCGTT. Its protein product is CASSLRESAFV.

This clonotype was seen at least ten times. The chain couples TRBV12-3 or TRBV12-4 to TRBJ2-4; 8 bases are a match to TRBD2. The CDR3 has 14 residues. Losses at the gene ends were 4 bases for V and 1 base for J; bases not matched to a gene: 0. Here the CDR3 reads CASSSSGAKNIQYF. DNA of the CDR3: TGTGCCAGCAGTTCTAGCGGGGCCAAAAACATTCAGTACTTC.

This clonotype was observed at least ten times. The rearrangement uses TRBV6-5 and TRBJ1-2; D is ambiguous. In germline, CDR1 is MNHEY, CDR2 SVGAGI. CDR3 size: 14 residues. V lost 0 bases and J 5 bases, leaving 10 bases between the germline ends. CDR3 bases: TGTGCCAGCAGTTACTCGCAGCTAGGGTATGGCTACACCTTC. It codes for CASSYSQLGYGYTF.

This clonotype was detected many times. In nucleotides, the CDR3 is TGTGCCAGAGGGGGCTCAACCTACGAGCAGTACTTC. Its protein product is CARGGSTYEQYF. The chain combines TRBV2 with TRBJ2-7; 7 positions agree with TRBD1. CDR3 length: 12 amino acids. V was clipped by 9 bases and J by 2 bases; unmatched bases: 4. Per germline, CDR1 SNHLY and CDR2 FYNNEI.

This clonotype occurred many times. The chain joins TRBV2 to TRBJ1-1; D not resolved. The germline V gene has CDR1 SNHLY and CDR2 FYNNEI. V was trimmed by 2 bases and J by 1 base, leaving 5 bases between them. The CDR3 extends over 13 amino acids. The CDR3 spells CASSEKENTEAFF. The CDR3 DNA follows: TGTGCCAGCAGTGAAAAGGAGAACACTGAAGCTTTCTTT. The whole variable domain, filled in from reference TRBV2 and TRBJ1-1, reads EPEVTQTPSHQVTQMGQEVILRCVPISNHLYFYWYRQILGQKVEFLVSFYNNEISEKSEIFDDQFSVERPDGSNFTLKIRSTKLEDSAMYFCASSEKENTEAFFGQGTRLTVV.

This clonotype has a count of ten or more. CDR3 sequence: CASTRDVSSYEQYF. The CDR3 DNA is TGTGCCAGCACTCGGGACGTGAGCTCCTACGAGCAGTACTTC. The chain is built from TRBV12-3 or TRBV12-4 and TRBJ2-7, with D perhaps given as TRBD1 or TRBD2 (5 bases each). The ends were cut back, 7 bases at V and 0 bases at J, with 13 bases in the middle. CDR3 length: 14 residues.